This T cell receptor beta chain comes out of a study of CD8+CD57+ T cells in acquired aplastic anemia (dated by TCRdb to 2017 to 2018). At the level of the whole study: On average, sorted CD4+ and CD8+ cells yielded approximately 3 ug of extracted DNA, with a range of 0.2 to 27.4 ug. Healthy donor samples averaged approximately 10 million reads for CD4+ and approximately 11 million for CD8+ cells.

A few counts support this clonotype. What antigen it recognizes has not been identified. Qualities for individual bases were not recorded, and no much larger clone is one base off. Beyond this particular receptor, the publication reports: Patients and healthy controls showed no significant difference in CD8+ Simpson's diversity (P=0.060). Around 30 CD8+ CDR3 sequences were shared between patients and controls but appeared highly expressed in patients and within their immunodominant clones.

Genomic DNA served as template for TCR beta VDJ combination and CDR3 sequence profiling. An Illumina HiSeq 2000 was the platform used for TCR repertoire sequencing. As for the original processing: TRBV/TRBJ rearrangement plots, CDR3 size and DJ length profiles, and Simpson's diversity index were used to assess repertoires. Whichever DNA sequence was most abundant in the deep sequencing data was defined as the immunodominant clone. CDR3 amino acid sequences were checked for sharing between subjects and were compared against published repertoires and the VDJdb database. In-frame beta chains were kept once TCRdb had trimmed the public reads at Q25 with fastp and called clones with MiXCR. When rows share a CDR3 protein, they turn into one entry using the most common DNA and genes. Clone size and V and J calls follow TCRdb, not the original study. The sample table shows fewer than 200,000 distinct CDR3 sequences, and approximately 60% are seen once. The ten largest clones add up to 45% of the sample.

The study deep-sequenced TCR repertoires of sorted CD4+ and CD8+ blood T cells from severe aplastic anemia patients and healthy subjects. Ficoll-Paque density gradient centrifugation was used to isolate peripheral blood mononuclear cells. Before DNA extraction, CD4+ and CD8+ T cells were sorted by FACS or by magnetic beads. From its cysteine to its phenylalanine, the CDR3 spans 14 amino acids. Here the CDR3 DNA is all that survives: 42 bases in frame from base 1. For CDR1 and CDR2, the germline V gene lists SGHVS and FQNEAQ. V sheds 2 bases and J sheds 6 bases, leaving 14 bases between their ends. Sequencing was done on a sample of sorted CD4+, CD8+, or CD8+CD57+ T cells (not recorded which) from PBMCs. This chain is built from TRBV7-8 and TRBJ2-7, with the D gene too uncertain to name. This sequence originates from a human donor in good health. The CDR3 in this case is CASSLKLHDTEQYF. The DNA sequence is TGTGCCAGCAGCTTAAAACTACACGATACCGAGCAGTACTTC.